The 19 T cell receptor beta chains below all came from one sample that was sequenced in a study of T cells in Graves' hyperthyroidism and ophthalmopathy. Amplification targeted TCR beta CDR3 regions from RNA transcripts. The HTBI primer set served for first-round RT-PCR of the TCR CDR3. Each CDR3 protein gets one entry after TCRdb re-called the multiplex PCR reads with MiXCR. Among 250,000 to 300,000 distinct CDR3 sequences listed, approximately 15% were seen once. The specimen was blood. Receptors originate from a woman aged 55-70 years with Graves' ophthalmopathy.

This clonotype was counted at least ten times. The chain is built from TRBV12-3 or TRBV12-4 and TRBJ1-2; D is ambiguous. The CDR3 sequence is 13 residues long. Deletions cut 5 bases from V and 5 bases from J, with 12 bases between. As DNA, the CDR3 is TGTGCCAGCAGTCCAGGACGGGTTTATGGCTACACCTTC. This encodes CASSPGRVYGYTF.

In its sample, this clonotype was seen many times. The genes are TRBV2 and TRBJ1-5; D ambiguous. The V gene's germline CDR1 is SNHLY and CDR2 FYNNEI. Trimming cost V 3 bases and J 6 bases, with 12 bases left between them. The CDR3 consists of 14 residues. The CDR3 spells CASSDPTLRQPQHF. The CDR3 coding sequence is TGTGCCAGCAGTGACCCCACCCTACGTCAGCCCCAGCATTTT.

The table lists this clonotype with many counts. This rearrangement joins TRBV27 to TRBJ2-7; maybe TRBD1 (6 bases). This CDR3 spans 14 amino acids. The V end was cut by 2 bases, the J end by 0 bases, with 8 bases between. Germline V gene sequence: CDR1 MNHEY, CDR2 SMNVEV (reference sequence). The CDR3 spells CASSLKGGSYEQYF. The CDR3, as DNA: TGTGCCAGCAGTTTAAAAGGGGGCTCCTACGAGCAGTACTTC.

This clonotype came up many times. The V and J genes are TRBV28 and TRBJ2-1, with TRBD2 matching over 10 bases. The CDR3 is 16 amino acids. V gave up 5 bases and J gave up 7 bases; unmatched junction bases: 11. CDR1 and CDR2 (germline): MDHEN, SYDVKM. The CDR3 here is CASSPSAGGPVNEQFF. Written as DNA, the CDR3 is TGTGCCAGCAGTCCCTCAGCGGGAGGGCCGGTAAATGAGCAGTTCTTC.

This clonotype occurred many times. The chain links TRBV20-1 to TRBJ2-7; 10 nucleotides align to TRBD2. The CDR3 is made up of 14 amino acids. From germline, CDR1 is DFQATT and CDR2 SNEGSKA (reference sequence). Trimming removed 6 bases from V and 5 bases from J; junction bases left unmatched: 10. CDR3 residues: CSATLAGVGDEQYF. The CDR3 coding sequence is TGCAGTGCAACCCTAGCGGGAGTGGGCGACGAGCAGTACTTC.

The V gene is TRBV11-2, the J gene TRBJ2-1; D is ambiguous. Trimming left V 0 bases short and J 7 bases short, with 10 bases between. There are 14 residues in the CDR3. Per the germline V gene, CDR1 is SGHAT and CDR2 is FQNNGV. CDR3 in amino acids: CASSLDLIQNEQFF. CDR3 nucleotide sequence: TGTGCCAGCAGCTTAGATCTGATCCAAAATGAGCAGTTCTTC.

This clonotype has ten or more counts. The V and J genes are TRBV12-3 or TRBV12-4 and TRBJ1-4; 9 positions match TRBD1. J was trimmed by 4 bases and V by 4 bases; bases with no gene match: 7. This CDR3 spans 16 amino acids. The DNA of the CDR3 is TGTGCCAGCAGTTGGACAGGGGTGGCCCGTAATGAAAAACTGTTTTTT. Its translation is CASSWTGVARNEKLFF.

V gene TRBV20-1 combines with J gene TRBJ2-3; TRBD2 matches 7 bases. The CDR3 spans 15 residues. V was clipped by 5 bases and J by 1 base; unmatched bases: 9. Germline CDR1 and CDR2: DFQATT and SNEGSKA (reference sequence). The CDR3 sequence is CSAGIRLAGTDTQYF. The CDR3 bases are TGCAGTGCTGGAATCAGACTAGCTGGCACAGATACGCAGTATTTT.

The J gene is TRBJ2-3, the V gene TRBV20-1; weak D call: TRBD2 (5 bases). The CDR3 contains 18 residues. The germline V gene encodes CDR1 DFQATT and CDR2 SNEGSKA (reference sequence). V dropped 5 bases and J dropped 5 bases, with 29 bases sitting between them. This CDR3 reads CSAPGSLTRPVLGDTQYF. The DNA of the CDR3 is TGCAGTGCTCCGGGGTCCCTAACTAGACCAGTTTTGGGAGATACGCAGTATTTT.

This clonotype appeared a few times. The chain recombines TRBV6-2 or TRBV6-3 with TRBJ2-5; perhaps TRBD2 as D (6 bases). Germline V gives CDR1 MNHEY, CDR2 SVGEGT. The CDR3 is 14 amino acids. The V end was cut by 11 bases, the J end by 0 bases, with 16 bases between. CDR3 region: CACPGLNHQETQYF. The CDR3, as DNA: TGTGCCTGTCCGGGACTGAATCACCAAGAGACCCAGTACTTC.

This clonotype was detected a few times. The chain links TRBV20-1 to TRBJ2-5; D is perhaps TRBD2 (6 bases). Trimming took 0 bases from V and 4 from J, leaving 15 bases between them. CDR3 length equals 15 residues. Germline V gene lookup returns CDR1 DFQATT and CDR2 SNEGSKA (reference sequence). The CDR3 bases are TGCAGTGCTAGAGACCTAGCGTCCGAGGGAGAGACCCAGTACTTC. Protein product: CSARDLASEGETQYF.

Regarding this clonotype: At one end, the junction sequence differs from germline, possibly due to a read error. This sequence joins TRBV10-2 and TRBJ2-6; the D gene is possibly TRBD1 (5 bases). CDR1 is WSHSY, CDR2 SAAADI, per germline. This CDR3 has 15 amino acids. The CDR3 spells CASRPIFSGANVLAF. DNA for the CDR3: TGCGCCAGCAGGCCCATTTTCTCTGGGGCCAACGTCCTGGCTTTC.

This clonotype was picked up many times. The CDR3 is CASSLSARSSGNTIYF. The CDR3 nucleotides are TGTGCCAGCAGCTTATCTGCAAGAAGCTCTGGAAACACCATATATTTT. The gene calls are TRBV7-2 and TRBJ1-3; no definite D call. V lost 2 bases and J lost 0, with 11 bases in between. The V gene's germline CDR1 is SGHTA and CDR2 FQGNSA. This CDR3 has 16 residues.

This clonotype occurred many times. V is TRBV7-8 and J is TRBJ1-6, with 9 bases identical to TRBD1. The length of the CDR3 is 17 residues. V was clipped by 6 bases and J by 3 bases; unmatched bases: 9. Germline CDR1 SGHVS, CDR2 FQNEAQ. The CDR3 DNA follows: TGTGCCAGCAGGTGGACAGGGGATAAAATCTATAATTCACCCCTCCACTTT. This translates into CASRWTGDKIYNSPLHF.

V and J are TRBV5-1 and TRBJ1-1, with D hard to call. Germline assignment: CDR1 SGHRS and CDR2 YFSETQ. The V end lost 1 base, the J end lost 8 bases, and 15 bases lay between the germline ends. The length of the CDR3 is 14 residues. In DNA, the CDR3 is TGCGCCAGCAGCTTGTGGCACGCCTCGGCCGAAGCTTTCTTT. Protein sequence: CASSLWHASAEAFF.

This clonotype was picked up many times. The V call is TRBV28, the J call TRBJ2-7, with D perhaps TRBD2 (6 bases). The CDR3 spans 13 residues. Trimming removed 4 bases from V and 3 bases from J, with 10 bases in between. The germline gives CDR1 MDHEN, CDR2 SYDVKM. As DNA, the CDR3 is TGTGCCAGCAGTTCCTATAGCGGCTACGAGCAGTACTTC. This encodes CASSSYSGYEQYF.

Only one count was recorded for this clonotype. The V call is TRBV12-3 or TRBV12-4, the J call TRBJ1-5; 8 bases map to TRBD1. After removal of 6 bases from V and 7 bases from J, the junction contained 5 bases not matched to a gene. The CDR3 loop spans 13 amino acids. CDR3 in DNA: TGTGCCAGCAGCATCGGACAGGGCCAGCCCCAGCATTTT. Its protein product is CASSIGQGQPQHF.

This clonotype showed up many times. The rearrangement links TRBV2 to TRBJ2-7, with a tentative D call TRBD1 (6 bases). The V end was cut by 7 bases, the J end by 7 bases, with 17 bases between. Per germline, CDR1 SNHLY and CDR2 FYNNEI. The length of the CDR3 is 13 residues. In nucleotides, the CDR3 is TGTGCCAGCACGGTGGCGGACAGCGTTGAGCAGTACTTC. Translating it yields CASTVADSVEQYF. Full variable domain (missing parts from reference TRBV2 and TRBJ2-7): EPEVTQTPSHQVTQMGQEVILRCVPISNHLYFYWYRQILGQKVEFLVSFYNNEISEKSEIFDDQFSVERPDGSNFTLKIRSTKLEDSAMYFCASTVADSVEQYFGPGTRLTVT.

This clonotype was observed at least ten times. The CDR3: CASRPPMGDEQYF. CDR3 DNA: TGTGCCAGCAGACCCCCTATGGGGGACGAGCAGTACTTC. The chain carries TRBV28 and TRBJ2-7; D may correspond to TRBD1 or TRBD2 (5 bases each). From germline, CDR1 is MDHEN and CDR2 SYDVKM. V dropped 6 bases and J dropped 5 bases, with 14 bases sitting between them. The CDR3 loop spans 13 amino acids.